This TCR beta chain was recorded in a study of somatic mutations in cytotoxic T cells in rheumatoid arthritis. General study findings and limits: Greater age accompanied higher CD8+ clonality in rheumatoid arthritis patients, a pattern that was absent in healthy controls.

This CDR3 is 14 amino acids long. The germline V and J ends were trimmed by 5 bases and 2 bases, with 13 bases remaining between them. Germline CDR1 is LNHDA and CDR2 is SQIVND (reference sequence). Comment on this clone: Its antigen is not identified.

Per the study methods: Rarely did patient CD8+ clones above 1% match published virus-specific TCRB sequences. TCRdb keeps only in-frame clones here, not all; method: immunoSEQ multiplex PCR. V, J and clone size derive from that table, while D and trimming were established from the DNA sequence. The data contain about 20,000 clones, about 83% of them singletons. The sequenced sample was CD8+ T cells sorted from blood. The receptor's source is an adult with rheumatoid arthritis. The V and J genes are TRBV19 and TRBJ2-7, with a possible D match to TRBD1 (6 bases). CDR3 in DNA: TGTGCCAGTAGTTTCTCCGGGACACCCTACGAGCAGTACGTC. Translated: CASSFSGTPYEQYV.